This entry is about one TCR beta chain. Its specificity is not known. Germline assignment: CDR1 MNHEY and CDR2 SMNVEV (reference sequence). The CDR3 covers 17 residues. The V end was cut by 6 bases, the J end by 2 bases, with 23 bases between. The treatment is: approximately nine-day PBMC culture with coronavirus spike peptide pools or control peptides (ViraFEST assay). This entry belongs to a study of vaccination and CD4 T cells after COVID-19. With the Oncomine TCR Beta short-read assay, DNA from cultured CD4+ T cells was sequenced. TCRdb re-called the PCR reads through MiXCR, storing one row per CDR3 protein. The data contain about 8,900 distinct CDR3 sequences, roughly three fifths of them singletons.

The TCR sequence derives from a human donor who had recovered from COVID-19. The specimen was CD4+ T cells from blood, cultured in vitro. The rearrangement uses TRBV27 and TRBJ2-7; D is unclear. The CDR3 sequence is CASRPPGWSDLTYEQYF. DNA of the CDR3: TGTGCCAGCAGACCACCCGGGTGGAGCGATCTAACCTACGAGCAGTACTTC.